Sequencing of this T cell receptor (beta chain) was carried out in a study of PD-L1 blockade in urothelial cancer. Across the whole study: Males with bladder-origin urothelial cancer made up about 90% of the roughly 30 patients.

The time point was: peripheral blood 6 weeks after treatment start. Each PCR contained spiked-in synthetic TCR analog templates. Method: immunoSEQ multiplex PCR; TCRdb's copy keeps in-frame clones and lacks some. The sample lists some 40,000 clones, about 90% occurring once. Germline V lookup: CDR1 ENHRY, CDR2 SYGVKD. This CDR3 spans 19 amino acids. Losses at the gene ends were 0 bases for V and 3 bases for J; bases not matched to a gene: 13. V usage is TRBV10-3 and J usage is TRBJ2-1; 8 nucleotides match TRBD2. The sequences come from PBMCs, collected around atezolizumab (anti-PD-L1) treatment. The receptor was isolated from a man in his 70s with urothelial cancer. CDR3 sequence (DNA): TGTGCCATCAGTGAGTCGTCTAGCGGGCCCCAGTGGGGCTACAATGAGCAGTTCTTC. This sequence encodes CAISESSSGPQWGYNEQFF.